These T cell receptor beta chains were read from a single sample in a study of T cells in localized non-small cell lung cancer. The table came from immunoSEQ multiplex PCR; TCRdb's copy has only in-frame clones and leaves some out. Of tens of thousands of clones listed, 78% are singletons. Material: peripheral blood, obtained before any cancer treatment. The origin of the receptors is a male donor at least 60 years old with stage II squamous cell lung carcinoma. Both conserved end residues are part of each CDR3. Each record gives: V gene, CDR3 length, J gene, clone size, D gene, CDR3 DNA, CDR3 protein. A D gene is named only where the DNA matches it firmly. Size is omitted from some rows. Given values are once, few, many or a class for expanded clones.

>TRBV6-5|16|TRBJ2-5|NA|TRBD2
TGTGCCAGCAGTTACCGAAGCGGGGGGGCCCGAGAGACCCAGTACTTC
CASSYRSGGARETQYF
>TRBV5-4|15|TRBJ1-5|NA|NA
TGTGCCAGCAGCCAACAGGGAGGCGGCAATCAGCCCCAGCATTTT
CASSQQGGGNQPQHF
>TRBV6-5|13|TRBJ1-1|few|NA
TGTGCCAGCAGATGGACGGGGAACACTGAAGCTTTCTTT
CASRWTGNTEAFF
>TRBV25-1|13|TRBJ2-5|NA|NA
TGTGCCAGCAGTGAATCAGATAAAAAGACCCAGTACTTC
CASSESDKKTQYF
>TRBV5-1|13|TRBJ2-2|NA|NA
TGCGCCAGCAGAGAGACAAACACCGGGGAGCTGTTTTTT
CASRETNTGELFF
>TRBV28|13|TRBJ2-3|NA|NA
TGTGCCAGCAGTATCCCGACCGGACAAGCGCAGTATTTT
CASSIPTGQAQYF
>TRBV6-6|16|TRBJ2-2|few|NA
TGTGCCAGCAGCCCGGGACAGGGAGCGGGGGCAGGGGAGCTGTTTTTT
CASSPGQGAGAGELFF
>TRBV5-4|19|TRBJ1-5|NA|NA
TGTGCCAGCAGCTCAACCCGGCTACGGGGGCGGTATAGCAATCAGCCCCAGCATTTT
CASSSTRLRGRYSNQPQHF
>TRBV5-3|16|TRBJ2-7|NA|NA
TGTGCCAGAAGCAAATCCCAGACAGGGAGGGATCACGAGCAGTACTTC
CARSKSQTGRDHEQYF
>TRBV9|17|TRBJ2-1|NA|TRBD2
TGTGCCAGCAGCTTTCCAATAGTGACTAGCACTTACAATGAGCAGTTCTTC
CASSFPIVTSTYNEQFF
>TRBV5-4|14|TRBJ2-7|NA|NA
TGTGCCAGCAGCTTGGGCTGGGGCTCCTACGAGCAGTACTTC
CASSLGWGSYEQYF
>TRBV6-1|14|TRBJ1-1|NA|NA
TGTGCCAGCAACAGGCGAACCATGAACACTGAAGCTTTCTTT
CASNRRTMNTEAFF
>TRBV6-6|15|TRBJ1-2|NA|NA
TGTGCCAGCAGTTACTCTGGCGGACTCGGGGATGGCTACACCTTC
CASSYSGGLGDGYTF
>TRBV5-1|13|TRBJ1-2|few|NA
TGCGCCAGCAGCTTTTCAGGGGATAATGGCTACACCTTC
CASSFSGDNGYTF
>TRBV5-1|15|TRBJ2-7|NA|NA
TGCGCCAGCTCAGGAGGGACGGCACTCCGCTACGAGCAGTACTTC
CASSGGTALRYEQYF
>TRBV4-2|16|TRBJ2-7|NA|NA
TGTGCCAGCAGCCAAAAGGACAACACCGGCTGGAACGAGCAGTACTTC
CASSQKDNTGWNEQYF
>TRBV9|15|TRBJ2-3|once|TRBD2
TGTGCCAGCAGCGGAGGCGGGAGGGAGACAGATACGCAGTATTTT
CASSGGGRETDTQYF
>TRBV27|18|TRBJ2-2|NA|TRBD2
TGTGCCAGCAGTTTAATGGCACTAGCGGGGGATTCCACCGGGGAGCTGTTTTTT
CASSLMALAGDSTGELFF
>TRBV9|14|TRBJ1-1|NA|NA
TGTGCCAGCAGCAATCGGGACGGTTACACTGAAGCTTTCTTT
CASSNRDGYTEAFF
>TRBV28|15|TRBJ2-1|NA|NA
TGTGCCAGCAGCTTAGGACAGATAGGATTTAATGAGCAGTTCTTC
CASSLGQIGFNEQFF
>TRBV5-8|12|TRBJ1-2|NA|NA
TGTGCCAGCAGCTCAGGGGCCTATGGCTACACCTTC
CASSSGAYGYTF
>TRBV15|15|TRBJ1-3|NA|NA
TGTGCCACCAGCACGACGGTAATCCTTGGAAACACCATATATTTT
CATSTTVILGNTIYF
>TRBV4-3|18|TRBJ2-7|few|TRBD1
TGCGCCAGCAGCCAGAGACAGGGGTACACGGGAGCGGCCTACGAGCAGTACTTC
CASSQRQGYTGAAYEQYF
>TRBV7-3|16|TRBJ2-5|NA|NA
TGTGCCAGCAGCTTAAACGGGGACACCAGGGGAGAGACCCAGTACTTC
CASSLNGDTRGETQYF
>TRBV5-1|17|TRBJ2-2|NA|TRBD2
TGCGCCAGCAGCTTGACTAGCGGGAGATCCGGCACCGGGGAGCTGTTTTTT
CASSLTSGRSGTGELFF